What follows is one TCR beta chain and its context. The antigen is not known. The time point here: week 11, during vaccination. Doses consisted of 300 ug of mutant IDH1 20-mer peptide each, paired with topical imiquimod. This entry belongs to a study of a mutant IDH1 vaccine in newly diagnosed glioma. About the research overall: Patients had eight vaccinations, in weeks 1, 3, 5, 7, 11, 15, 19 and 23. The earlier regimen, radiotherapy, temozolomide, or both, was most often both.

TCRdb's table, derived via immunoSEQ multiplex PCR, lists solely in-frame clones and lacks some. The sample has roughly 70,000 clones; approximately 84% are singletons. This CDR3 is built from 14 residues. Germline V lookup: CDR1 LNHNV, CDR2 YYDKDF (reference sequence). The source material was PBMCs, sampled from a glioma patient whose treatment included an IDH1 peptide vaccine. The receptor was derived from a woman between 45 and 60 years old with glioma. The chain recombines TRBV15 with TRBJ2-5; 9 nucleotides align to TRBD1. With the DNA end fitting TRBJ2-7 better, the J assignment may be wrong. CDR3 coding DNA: TGTGCCACCAGCAGAGGACAGGGGGAACACGAGCAGTACTTC. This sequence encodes CATSRGQGEHEQYF.